This T cell receptor beta chain is from a study of cytomegalovirus exposure and HLA in healthy donors. General study findings and limits: V- and J-gene trimming of TCR beta was linked (in a later analysis) to a missense DCLRE1C variant.

Use of 60 Vbeta and 13 Jbeta primers characterized the PCR. Original handling: Among the unique TCR beta chains that a later analysis counted, around 72 million in all, roughly 10 million were shared. Using immunoSEQ multiplex PCR, the repertoire was profiled, and TCRdb retains in-frame clones only, with some absent. V and J calls and clone size are given by that table; D and trimming were obtained from the DNA. The sample has 150,000 to 200,000 clones; approximately 77% are singletons. Germline loops: CDR1 WNHNN, CDR2 SYGVQD (reference sequence). The length of the CDR3 is 13 residues. V dropped 3 bases and J dropped 2 bases, with 6 bases sitting between them. A word on this clone: Its antigen remains unknown.

The TCR originated in a middle-aged man in good health and CMV-seropositive. The sample was PBMCs. The genes are TRBV10-1 and TRBJ2-3; D ambiguous. The CDR3 DNA is TGCGCCAGCAGTGACACAGACACAGATACGCAGTATTTT. Translating it yields CASSDTDTDTQYF.